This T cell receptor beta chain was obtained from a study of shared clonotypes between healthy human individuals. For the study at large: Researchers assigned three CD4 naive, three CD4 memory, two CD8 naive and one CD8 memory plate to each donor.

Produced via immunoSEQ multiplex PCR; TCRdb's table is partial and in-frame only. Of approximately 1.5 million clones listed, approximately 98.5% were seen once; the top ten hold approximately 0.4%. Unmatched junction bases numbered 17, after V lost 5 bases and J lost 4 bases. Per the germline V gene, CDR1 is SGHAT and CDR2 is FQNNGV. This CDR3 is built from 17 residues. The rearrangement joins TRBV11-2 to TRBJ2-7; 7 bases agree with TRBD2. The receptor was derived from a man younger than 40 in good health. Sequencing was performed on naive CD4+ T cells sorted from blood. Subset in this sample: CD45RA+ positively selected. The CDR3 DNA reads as TGTGCCAGCAGCCCGCTGAATCGGGCAGGGAGGGGTTACGAGCAGTACTTC. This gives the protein CASSPLNRAGRGYEQYF.